The text below deals with one TCR beta chain. This CDR3 is also generated by other DNA sequences in the sample. In the original analysis: How many nucleated cells were present was estimated from reference gene primer amplification. Generated by immunoSEQ multiplex PCR, the TCRdb table keeps only in-frame clones and is missing some. V and J calls and clone size are as listed in that table; D and trimming were resolved from the DNA. The sample carries roughly 200,000 clones, over 75% recorded once. These data originate in a study of blood T cell repertoires in COVID-19. Study context: PBMCs, B-cell-depleted T cells, or T cells were the source of the cDNA or gDNA that made up the material.

There are 15 residues in the CDR3. The V and J ends lost 3 bases and 1 base, in that order; junction bases with no gene match: 2. Looked up from germline, CDR1 is MDHEN and CDR2 is SYDVKM. Material for sequencing was peripheral blood. The TCR originated in a man aged 55 to 70 with acute or convalescent COVID-19. The rearrangement links TRBV28 to TRBJ2-7; 11 bases map to TRBD1. CDR3 region: CASSFRDRGSYEQYF. DNA for the CDR3: TGTGCCAGCAGTTTCCGGGACAGGGGGTCCTACGAGCAGTACTTC. Filled out from reference TRBV28 and TRBJ2-7, the complete variable domain reads DVKVTQSSRYLVKRTGEKVFLECVQDMDHENMFWYRQDPGLGLRLIYFSYDVKMKEKGDIPEGYSVSREKKERFSLILESASTNQTSMYLCASSFRDRGSYEQYFGPGTRLTVT.